This T cell receptor (beta chain) was identified in a study of CD8 T cells in ankylosing spondylitis. Study-level points and caveats: Disease-linked clones had a CD8+ phenotype and relatively low frequency in peripheral blood. Characteristic of ankylosing spondylitis blood, it appeared, was a TCR beta motif comprising several highly homologous variants.

Germline CDR1 and CDR2: SQVTM and ANQGSEA. V shed 3 bases, J shed 0 bases, and the junction held 4 bases outside the gene matches. The CDR3 runs to 15 residues. Libraries of TCR beta came from quantitative 5'-RACE with molecular barcodes. TCRdb independently ran MiXCR on the 5' RACE reads; one entry per CDR3 protein. The sample has around 150,000 distinct CDR3 sequences; around two fifths are singletons. This clonotype was observed a handful of times. What it recognizes is unknown. The rearrangement links TRBV29-1 to TRBJ2-3; 9 bases agree with TRBD2. The specimen sequenced was synovial fluid, either unsorted or a sorted T cell fraction (not recorded which). The source is a male donor with ankylosing spondylitis. The CDR3 loop is CSVEASGTSTDTQYF. The CDR3 DNA follows: TGCAGCGTTGAGGCTAGCGGGACTAGCACAGATACGCAGTATTTT.